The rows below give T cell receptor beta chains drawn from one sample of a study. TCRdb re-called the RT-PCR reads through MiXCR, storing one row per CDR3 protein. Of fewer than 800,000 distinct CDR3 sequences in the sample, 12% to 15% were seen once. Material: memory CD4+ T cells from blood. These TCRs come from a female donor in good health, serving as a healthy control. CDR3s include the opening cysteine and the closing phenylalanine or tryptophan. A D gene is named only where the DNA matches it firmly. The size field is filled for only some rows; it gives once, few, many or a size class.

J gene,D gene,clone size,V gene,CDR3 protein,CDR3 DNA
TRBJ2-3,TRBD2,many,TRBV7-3,CASSFTSGSSTDTQYF,TGTGCCAGCAGCTTTACTAGCGGGAGTAGCACAGATACGCAGTATTTT
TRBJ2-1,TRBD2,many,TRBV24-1,CATSDRTSGRVNEQFF,TGTGCCACCAGTGACCGGACTAGCGGGAGAGTAAATGAGCAGTTCTTC
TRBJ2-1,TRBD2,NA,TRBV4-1,CASSQDRGTSGRNEQFF,TGCGCCAGCAGCCAAGATCGAGGGACTAGCGGGAGGAATGAGCAGTTCTTC
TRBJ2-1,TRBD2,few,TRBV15,CATSRYGTSGGTEQFF,TGTGCCACCAGCAGATACGGGACTAGCGGGGGTACTGAGCAGTTCTTC
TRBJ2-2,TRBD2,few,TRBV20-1,CSARDLTSGRMNTGELFF,TGCAGTGCTAGAGACCTGACTAGCGGGAGAATGAACACCGGGGAGCTGTTTTTT
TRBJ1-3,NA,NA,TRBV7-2,CASSSLAYPSGNTIYF,TGTGCCAGCAGCTCCCTGGCCTATCCCTCTGGAAACACCATATATTTT
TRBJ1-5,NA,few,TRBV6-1,CASRRVTIHNQPQHF,TGTGCCAGCAGGAGGGTGACCATTCACAATCAGCCCCAGCATTTT
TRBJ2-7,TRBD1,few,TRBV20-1,CSAGTGTFYEQYF,TGCAGTGCTGGGACAGGGACCTTCTACGAGCAGTACTTC
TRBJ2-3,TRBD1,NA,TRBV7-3,CASSAGQANTDTQYF,TGTGCCAGCAGCGCTGGACAGGCCAACACAGATACGCAGTATTTT
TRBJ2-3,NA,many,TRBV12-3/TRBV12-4,CASSSPFGGEPPDTQYF,TGTGCCAGCAGTTCCCCCTTTGGCGGGGAACCACCAGATACGCAGTATTTT
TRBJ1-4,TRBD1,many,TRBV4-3,CASSPYPPGQMVEKLFF,TGCGCCAGCAGCCCTTATCCTCCGGGACAGATGGTTGAAAAACTGTTTTTT
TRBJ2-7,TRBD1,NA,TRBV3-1,CASSQQTGTYEQYF,TGTGCCAGCAGCCAACAGACAGGGACCTACGAGCAGTACTTC
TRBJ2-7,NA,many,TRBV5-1,CASSSPQGNLYEQYF,TGCGCCAGCAGCTCGCCACAGGGTAACCTCTACGAGCAGTACTTC
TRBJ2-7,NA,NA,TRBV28,CASSYREQYF,TGTGCCAGCAGTTACAGGGAGCAGTACTTC
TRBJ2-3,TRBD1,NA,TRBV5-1,CASSFGRDRGPLGPDTQYF,TGCGCCAGCAGCTTCGGACGGGACAGGGGGCCCCTCGGGCCAGATACGCAGTATTTT
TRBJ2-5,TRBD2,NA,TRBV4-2,CASSQDHLAGEMETQYF,TGTGCCAGCAGCCAAGACCATTTAGCGGGAGAGATGGAGACCCAGTACTTC
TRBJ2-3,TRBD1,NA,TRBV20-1,CSATSRDRVGTDTQYF,TGCAGTGCTACTTCCCGGGACAGGGTTGGCACAGATACGCAGTATTTT
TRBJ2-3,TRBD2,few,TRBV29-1,CSVHTGGGAGDTQYF,TGCAGCGTTCATACCGGGGGGGGCGCGGGAGATACGCAGTATTTT
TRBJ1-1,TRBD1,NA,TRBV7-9,CASSGTGLGNTEAFF,TGTGCCAGCAGCGGGACAGGATTGGGGAACACTGAAGCTTTCTTT
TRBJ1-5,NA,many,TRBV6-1,CASSDLSRGTNQPQHF,TGTGCCAGCAGTGATCTAAGCAGGGGAACCAATCAGCCCCAGCATTTT
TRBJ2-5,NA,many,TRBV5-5,CASSLQYETQYF,TGTGCCAGCAGCTTGCAGTACGAGACCCAGTACTTC
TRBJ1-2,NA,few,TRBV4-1,CASSQDSSGTHYGYTF,TGCGCCAGCAGCCAAGATTCGTCTGGGACCCACTATGGCTACACCTTC
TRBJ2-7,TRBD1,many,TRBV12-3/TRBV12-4,CASSWDRSYEQYF,TGTGCCAGCAGTTGGGACAGATCCTACGAGCAGTACTTC
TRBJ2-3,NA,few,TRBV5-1,CASKPGQSTDTQYF,TGCGCCAGCAAACCGGGACAATCCACAGATACGCAGTATTTT
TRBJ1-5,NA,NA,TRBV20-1,CSARGSESRQPQHF,TGCAGTGCTAGAGGGTCGGAGAGTAGGCAGCCCCAGCATTTT
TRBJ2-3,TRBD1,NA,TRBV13,CASRRPGTATTDTQYF,TGTGCCAGCAGGCGACCCGGGACAGCGACAACAGATACGCAGTATTTT
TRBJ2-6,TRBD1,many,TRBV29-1,CSVAGQGDSGANVLTF,TGCAGCGTTGCGGGACAGGGAGACTCTGGGGCCAACGTCCTGACTTTC
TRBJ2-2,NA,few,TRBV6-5,CASSYSFVGMGTGELFF,TGTGCCAGCAGTTACTCGTTCGTGGGAATGGGGACCGGGGAGCTGTTTTTT
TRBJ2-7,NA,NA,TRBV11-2,CASSSLRTSQAYEQYF,TGTGCCAGCAGCTCGCTCCGTACAAGCCAAGCCTACGAGCAGTACTTC
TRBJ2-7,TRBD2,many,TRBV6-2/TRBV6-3,CASTMTSGTYEQYF,TGTGCCAGCACTATGACTAGCGGTACCTACGAGCAGTACTTC
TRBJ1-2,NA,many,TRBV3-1,CASSQAYGYTF,TGTGCCAGCAGCCAGGCCTATGGCTACACCTTC
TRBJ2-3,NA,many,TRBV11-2,CASSLRTSFRDTQYF,TGTGCCAGCAGCTTAAGGACCAGTTTTCGAGATACGCAGTATTTT
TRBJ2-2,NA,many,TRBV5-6,CASSFLDIPTGELFF,TGTGCCAGCAGCTTCTTGGACATTCCAACCGGGGAGCTGTTTTTT
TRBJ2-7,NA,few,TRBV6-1,CASSSGTLNTYEQYF,TGTGCCAGCAGTAGCGGGACACTGAATACCTACGAGCAGTACTTC
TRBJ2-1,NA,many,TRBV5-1,CASSLGLPDNEQFF,TGCGCCAGCAGCTTGGGACTACCCGACAATGAGCAGTTCTTC
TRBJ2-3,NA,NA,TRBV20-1,CSAVRDSGTDTQYF,TGCAGTGCGGTTAGGGACTCGGGCACAGATACGCAGTATTTT
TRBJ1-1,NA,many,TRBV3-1,CASSLYMNTEAFF,TGTGCCAGCAGCTTATACATGAACACTGAAGCTTTCTTT
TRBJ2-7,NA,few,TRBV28,CASGAPGRGEQYF,TGTGCCAGCGGGGCGCCGGGACGCGGCGAGCAGTACTTC
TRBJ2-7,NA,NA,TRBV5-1,CASSTRTSPGEQYF,TGCGCCAGCAGCACCAGGACATCCCCAGGGGAGCAGTACTTC
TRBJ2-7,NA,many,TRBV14,CASSPRHIYEQYF,TGTGCCAGCAGCCCCCGACACATCTACGAGCAGTACTTC
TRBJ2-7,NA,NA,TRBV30,CAWIPRGSGEQYF,TGTGCCTGGATCCCAAGGGGGTCGGGCGAGCAGTACTTC
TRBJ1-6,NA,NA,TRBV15,CATSTLQGGNSPLHF,TGTGCCACCAGCACCCTGCAGGGAGGGAATTCACCCCTCCACTTT
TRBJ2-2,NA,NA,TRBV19,CASKYAWNANTGELFF,TGTGCCAGCAAGTACGCGTGGAACGCGAACACCGGGGAGCTGTTTTTT
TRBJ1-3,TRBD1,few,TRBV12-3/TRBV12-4,CASRLTGKSSGNTIYF,TGTGCCAGCAGGTTGACAGGGAAGAGCTCTGGAAACACCATATATTTT
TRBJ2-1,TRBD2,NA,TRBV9,CASSVTGGAYNEQFF,TGTGCCAGCAGCGTGACGGGGGGGGCCTACAATGAGCAGTTCTTC